These 18 T cell receptor beta chains originate from one sample sequenced in a study of neurological immune-mediated disorders. MiXCR, applied by TCRdb to the 5' RACE reads, yields one record per CDR3 protein. The repertoire holds over 13,000 distinct CDR3 sequences, with 5.5% to 7% as singletons. Sequencing was performed on CD8+ T cells from blood. Every receptor here comes from a woman in her forties in good health.

This clonotype was counted many times. The chain combines TRBV2 with TRBJ2-1; D remains ambiguous. This CDR3 contains 12 residues. The V gene lost 7 bases and the J gene lost 9 bases, with 13 bases spanning the gap. Germline loops: CDR1 SNHLY, CDR2 FYNNEI. This CDR3 reads CASTLLVFEQFF. CDR3 DNA sequence: TGTGCCAGCACCTTACTTGTATTTGAGCAGTTCTTC.

This clonotype was detected many times. The V and J genes are TRBV27 and TRBJ2-7, with D possibly matching TRBD1 (6 bases). The CDR3 consists of 13 residues. Looked up from germline, CDR1 is MNHEY and CDR2 is SMNVEV (reference sequence). V shed 5 bases and J shed 3 bases, with 11 bases lying between them. The CDR3 nucleotides read TGTGCCAGCAGTCGACCACAGGGCTACGAGCAGTACTTC. As protein: CASSRPQGYEQYF.

This clonotype was detected ten times or more. The chain employs TRBV27 and TRBJ1-1; tentative D call: TRBD1 (5 bases). The CDR3 spans 15 residues. Germline V lookup: CDR1 MNHEY, CDR2 SMNVEV (reference sequence). Trimming pared 0 bases from V and 1 base from J, leaving 9 bases between. The CDR3 loop is CASSLSGRENTEAFF. The CDR3 DNA reads as TGTGCCAGCAGTTTATCGGGGCGAGAGAACACTGAAGCTTTCTTT.

In this sample, this clonotype turned up many times. The V call is TRBV9, the J call TRBJ1-1; TRBD1 might be the D (5 bases). CDR1 is SGDLS, CDR2 YYNGEE, per germline. V was clipped by 0 bases and J by 4 bases, with 16 bases between them. The CDR3 has 16 amino acids. CDR3 bases: TGTGCCAGCAGCGTAGGACTCCAGGGCGTCGGCACTGAAGCTTTCTTT. Amino acid sequence: CASSVGLQGVGTEAFF.

This clonotype appeared many times. V and J are TRBV5-1 and TRBJ2-7; D is uncertain. The ends were cut back, 2 bases at V and 0 bases at J, with 6 bases in the middle. The CDR3 consists of 13 residues. Per germline, CDR1 SGHRS and CDR2 YFSETQ. CDR3 bases: TGCGCCAGCAGCTTAACACCCTCCTACGAGCAGTACTTC. Its translation is CASSLTPSYEQYF. Drawing the rest from reference TRBV5-1 and TRBJ2-7, the complete variable domain is KAGVTQTPRYLIKTRGQQVTLSCSPISGHRSVSWYQQTPGQGLQFLFEYFSETQRNKGNFPGRFSGRQFSNSRSEMNVSTLELGDSALYLCASSLTPSYEQYFGPGTRLTVT.

This clonotype was recorded many times. DNA for the CDR3: TGTGCCAGCTCACCCCCGGACGGATACTACGAGCAGTACTTC. Residues: CASSPPDGYYEQYF. The chain recombines TRBV18 with TRBJ2-7; D is undetermined. CDR1 and CDR2 from the germline V gene are KGHSH and LQKENI. The CDR3 has 14 residues. The V end was cut by 3 bases, the J end by 3 bases, with 12 bases between.

This clonotype appeared many times. The chain has TRBV10-3 and TRBJ1-2; D unresolved. Germline-derived CDR1 and CDR2 are ENHRY and SYGVKD. This CDR3 spans 14 amino acids. V gave up 1 base and J gave up 4 bases, with 10 bases separating them. The CDR3 nucleotides are TGTGCCATCAGTGAGTTCCCTGCCTCCTATGGCTACACCTTC. Translating it yields CAISEFPASYGYTF.

The table lists this clonotype with many counts. This chain connects TRBV9 to TRBJ2-1, with 12 bases matching TRBD2. This CDR3 region has 13 residues. Germline CDR1 SGDLS, CDR2 YYNGEE. The V segment lost 2 bases and the J segment 13 bases; nucleotides outside the gene matches: 4. In DNA, the CDR3 is TGTGCCAGCAGCGTCGGACTAGCGGGGCTCCAGTTCTTC. This encodes CASSVGLAGLQFF.

This clonotype was seen at least ten times. The chain joins TRBV7-9 to TRBJ1-2; 7 positions match TRBD1. Germline V lookup: CDR1 SEHNR, CDR2 FQNEAQ (reference sequence). The V gene end was trimmed by 8 bases and the J gene end by 3 bases; junction bases not matched to a gene: 6. The CDR3 spans 13 residues. As DNA, the CDR3 is TGTGCCAGCGGAGGGGGCGTCGACTATGGCTACACCTTC. Translating it yields CASGGGVDYGYTF. The complete variable domain, with remaining parts taken from reference TRBV7-9 and TRBJ1-2, reads DTGVSQNPRHKITKRGQNVTFRCDPISEHNRLYWYRQTLGQGPEFLTYFQNEAQLEKSRLLSDRFSAERPKGSFSTLEIQRTEQGDSAMYLCASGGGVDYGYTFGSGTRLTVV.

The J gene is TRBJ2-1, the V gene TRBV9; D may be TRBD1 or TRBD2 (5 bases each). Germline lookup yields CDR1 SGDLS and CDR2 YYNGEE. CDR3 length equals 16 residues. With 3 bases removed from V and 9 bases from J, the gap between germline ends came to 22 bases. CDR3 protein: CASSGDGIGALGEQFF. DNA for the CDR3: TGTGCCAGCAGCGGAGACGGGATAGGGGCTTTAGGTGAGCAGTTCTTC.

This clonotype was counted many times. The chain employs TRBV5-1 and TRBJ2-1; 7 bases align to TRBD2. The CDR3 covers 14 residues. Trimming removed 5 bases from V and 6 bases from J; junction bases left unmatched: 8. Germline CDR1 is SGHRS and CDR2 is YFSETQ. The CDR3 DNA reads as TGCGCCAGCAGTATGTTGCGGGAGATCAATGAGCAGTTCTTC. Its protein is CASSMLREINEQFF.

The sample holds many counts of this clonotype. This chain links TRBV28 with TRBJ2-1; 10 bases are shared with TRBD1. Germline V CDR1 and CDR2: MDHEN, SYDVKM. V trimming: 2 bases; J trimming: 5 bases; junction bases outside the gene matches: 9. This CDR3 is 17 amino acids long. CDR3 bases: TGTGCCAGCAGTTTACCTATGACAGGGGGCGCAGACAATGAGCAGTTCTTC. Encoded protein: CASSLPMTGGADNEQFF.

This clonotype was found many times. This sequence joins TRBV5-5 and TRBJ2-3; D might be TRBD2 (5 bases). The germline V and J ends were trimmed by 4 bases and 6 bases, with 12 bases remaining between them. Germline V CDR1 and CDR2: SGHKS, YYEKEE (reference sequence). This CDR3 has 13 residues. DNA of the CDR3: TGTGCCAGCAGCCAAGGACCGGGGGATACGCAGTATTTT. Its translation: CASSQGPGDTQYF.

The sample holds many counts of this clonotype. The chain carries TRBV11-2 and TRBJ2-2; possibly TRBD1 or TRBD2 for D (5 bases each). Germline V CDR1 and CDR2: SGHAT, FQNNGV. Trimming took 3 bases from V and 5 from J, leaving 13 bases between them. CDR3 length equals 15 residues. The CDR3: CASSFRGQMTGELFF. As DNA, the CDR3 is TGTGCCAGCAGCTTCCGGGGCCAAATGACCGGGGAGCTGTTTTTT. Based on the CDR3 plus reference TRBV11-2 and TRBJ2-2, the full variable domain is EAGVAQSPRYKIIEKRQSVAFWCNPISGHATLYWYQQILGQGPKLLIQFQNNGVVDDSQLPKDRFSAERLKGVDSTLKIQPAKLEDSAVYLCASSFRGQMTGELFFGEGSRLTVL.

V usage is TRBV10-2 and J usage is TRBJ2-3; D gene uncertain. The ends were cut back, 5 bases at V and 0 bases at J, with 6 bases in the middle. Germline V gene sequence: CDR1 WSHSY, CDR2 SAAADI. The CDR3 runs 13 residues. The CDR3 spells CASSLLSTDTQYF. CDR3 coding DNA: TGCGCCAGCAGTCTACTTAGCACAGATACGCAGTATTTT.

This clonotype was recorded at least ten times. The chain uses TRBV25-1 and TRBJ2-6; D possibly corresponds to TRBD1 (6 bases). V lost 10 bases and J 0 bases, leaving 13 bases between the germline ends. CDR1 is MGHDK and CDR2 is SYGVNS in the germline V gene. This CDR3 region has 15 residues. The CDR3 bases are TGTGCCACCAGCCAGGGGAGCTCTGGGGCCAACGTCCTGACTTTC. This codes for CATSQGSSGANVLTF. The whole variable domain, filled in from reference TRBV25-1 and TRBJ2-6, reads EADIYQTPRYLVIGTGKKITLECSQTMGHDKMYWYQQDPGMELHLIHYSYGVNSTEKGDLSSESTVSRIRTEHFPLTLESARPSHTSQYLCATSQGSSGANVLTFGAGSRLTVL.

The table lists this clonotype with many counts. The chain joins TRBV5-5 to TRBJ2-2; D gene unclear. CDR1 SGHKS and CDR2 YYEKEE come from the germline V gene (reference sequence). This CDR3 has 14 amino acids. V was shortened by 0 bases and J by 6 bases, with 9 bases between the two germline ends. CDR3 sequence: CASSLGGLPGELFF. In DNA form, the CDR3 reads TGTGCCAGCAGCTTGGGGGGTCTCCCCGGGGAGCTGTTTTTT. The full variable domain, its missing parts supplied by reference TRBV5-5 and TRBJ2-2, is DAGVTQSPTHLIKTRGQQVTLRCSPISGHKSVSWYQQVLGQGPQFIFQYYEKEERGRGNFPDRFSARQFPNYSSELNVNALLLGDSALYLCASSLGGLPGELFFGEGSRLTVL.

The table lists this clonotype with many counts. The gene calls are TRBV9 and TRBJ1-1, with D hard to call. V was pared by 0 bases and J by 1 base, with 7 bases between. This CDR3 is 14 amino acids long. Germline CDR1 is SGDLS and CDR2 is YYNGEE. CDR3 residues: CASSVGDKNTEAFF. The CDR3 nucleotides read TGTGCCAGCAGCGTAGGTGACAAGAACACTGAAGCTTTCTTT.